This T cell receptor (beta chain) was observed in a study of CD8 T cells in ankylosing spondylitis. Study-level points and caveats: The study looked at matched synovial fluid samples from ankylosing spondylitis patients. Disease-linked clones were reported to be significantly enriched there. One TCR beta motif, made up of eight highly homologous variants, appeared characteristic of ankylosing spondylitis blood. Clones that were linked to disease were CD8+ and were relatively rare in peripheral blood.

The authors made TCR beta libraries by quantitative 5'-RACE with molecular barcodes. TCRdb reanalysed the 5' RACE reads using MiXCR and keeps one entry per CDR3 protein. In the table there are roughly 700,000 distinct CDR3 sequences, roughly 20% of which are singletons. This CDR3 is built from 16 residues. Trimming removed 0 bases from V and 5 bases from J, with 17 bases in between. Germline assignment: CDR1 MGHRA and CDR2 YSYEKL. As for this clonotype: Its antigen is not known.

The sequencing sample was made of blood, either unsorted or a sorted T cell fraction (not recorded which). The chain has TRBV4-1 and TRBJ2-7; D might be TRBD1 or TRBD2, each matching 5 bases. The receptor was derived from a male donor with ankylosing spondylitis. The CDR3: CASSQDQGRAGHEQYF. CDR3 DNA sequence: TGCGCCAGCAGCCAAGATCAGGGACGTGCAGGGCACGAGCAGTACTTC.